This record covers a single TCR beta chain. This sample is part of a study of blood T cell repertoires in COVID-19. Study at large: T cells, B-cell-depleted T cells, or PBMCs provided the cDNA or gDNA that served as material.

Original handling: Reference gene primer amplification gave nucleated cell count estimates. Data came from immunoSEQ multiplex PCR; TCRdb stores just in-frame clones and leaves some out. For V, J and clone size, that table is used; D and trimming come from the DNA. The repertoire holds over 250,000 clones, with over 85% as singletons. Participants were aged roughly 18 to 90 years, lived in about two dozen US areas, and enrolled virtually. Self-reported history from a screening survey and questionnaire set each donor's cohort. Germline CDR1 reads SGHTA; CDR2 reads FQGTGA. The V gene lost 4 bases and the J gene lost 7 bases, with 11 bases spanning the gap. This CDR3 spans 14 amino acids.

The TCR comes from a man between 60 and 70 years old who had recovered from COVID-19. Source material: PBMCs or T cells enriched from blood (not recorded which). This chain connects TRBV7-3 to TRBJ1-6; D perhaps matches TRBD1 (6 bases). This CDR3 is CASSSRQENSPLHF. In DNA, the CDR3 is TGTGCCAGCAGCTCCCGACAGGAGAATTCACCCCTCCACTTT.